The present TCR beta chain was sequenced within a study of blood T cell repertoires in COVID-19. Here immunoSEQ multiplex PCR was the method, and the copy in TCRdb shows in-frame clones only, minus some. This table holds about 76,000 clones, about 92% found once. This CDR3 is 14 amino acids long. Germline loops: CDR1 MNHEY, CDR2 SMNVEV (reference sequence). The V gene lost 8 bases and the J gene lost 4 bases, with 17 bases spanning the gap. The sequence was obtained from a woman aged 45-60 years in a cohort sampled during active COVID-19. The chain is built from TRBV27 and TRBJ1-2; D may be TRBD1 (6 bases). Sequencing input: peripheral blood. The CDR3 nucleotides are TGTGCCAGCTCCCCCCAGGGGTACGTCTATGGCTACACCTTC. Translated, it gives CASSPQGYVYGYTF.